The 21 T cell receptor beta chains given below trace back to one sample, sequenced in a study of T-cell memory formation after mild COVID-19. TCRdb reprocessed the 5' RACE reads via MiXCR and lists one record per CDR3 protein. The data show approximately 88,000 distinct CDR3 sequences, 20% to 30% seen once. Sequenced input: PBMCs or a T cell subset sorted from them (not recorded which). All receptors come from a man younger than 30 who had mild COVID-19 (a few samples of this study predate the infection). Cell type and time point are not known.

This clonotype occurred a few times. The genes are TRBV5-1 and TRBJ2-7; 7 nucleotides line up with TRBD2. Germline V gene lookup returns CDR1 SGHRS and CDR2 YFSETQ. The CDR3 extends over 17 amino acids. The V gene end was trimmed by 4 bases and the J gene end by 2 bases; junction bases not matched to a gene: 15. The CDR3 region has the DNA TGCGCCAGCAGCCCCGGTCGAGGGAGGGAGTCCCCCTACGAGCAGTACTTC. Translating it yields CASSPGRGRESPYEQYF.

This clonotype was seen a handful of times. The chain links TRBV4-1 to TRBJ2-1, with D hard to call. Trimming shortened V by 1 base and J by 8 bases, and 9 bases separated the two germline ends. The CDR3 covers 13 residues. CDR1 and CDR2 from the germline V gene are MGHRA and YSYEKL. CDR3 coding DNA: TGCGCCAGCAGCCAAGGAACCCGTGATGAGCAGTTCTTC. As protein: CASSQGTRDEQFF.

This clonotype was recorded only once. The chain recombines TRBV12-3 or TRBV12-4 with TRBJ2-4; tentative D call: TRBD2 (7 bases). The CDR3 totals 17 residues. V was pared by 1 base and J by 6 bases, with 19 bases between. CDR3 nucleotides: TGTGCCAGCAGTTTAGAGGGGGGGACCCTTGGGAGAAACATTCAGTACTTC. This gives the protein CASSLEGGTLGRNIQYF.

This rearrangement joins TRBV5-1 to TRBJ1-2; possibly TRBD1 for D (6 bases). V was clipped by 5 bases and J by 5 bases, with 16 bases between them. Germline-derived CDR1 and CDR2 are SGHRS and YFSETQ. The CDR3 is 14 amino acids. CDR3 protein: CASRPPGTSYGYTF. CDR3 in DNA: TGCGCCAGCAGACCCCCGGGGACAAGTTATGGCTACACCTTC. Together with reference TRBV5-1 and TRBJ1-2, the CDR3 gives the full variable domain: KAGVTQTPRYLIKTRGQQVTLSCSPISGHRSVSWYQQTPGQGLQFLFEYFSETQRNKGNFPGRFSGRQFSNSRSEMNVSTLELGDSALYLCASRPPGTSYGYTFGSGTRLTVV.

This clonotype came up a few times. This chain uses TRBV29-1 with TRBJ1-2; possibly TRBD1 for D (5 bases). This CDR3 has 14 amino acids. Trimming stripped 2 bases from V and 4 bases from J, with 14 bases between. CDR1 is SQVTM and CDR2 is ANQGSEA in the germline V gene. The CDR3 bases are TGCAGCGTTGAAACACTCGGCAGGGCCTATGGCTACACCTTC. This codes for CSVETLGRAYGYTF.

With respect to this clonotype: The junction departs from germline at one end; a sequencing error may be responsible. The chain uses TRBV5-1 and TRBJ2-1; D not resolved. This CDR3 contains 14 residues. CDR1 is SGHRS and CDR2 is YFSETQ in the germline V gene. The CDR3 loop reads CASSPESSYTEQFF. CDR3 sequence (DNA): TGCGCCAGCAGTCCGGAGAGCTCCTACACTGAGCAGTTCTTC.

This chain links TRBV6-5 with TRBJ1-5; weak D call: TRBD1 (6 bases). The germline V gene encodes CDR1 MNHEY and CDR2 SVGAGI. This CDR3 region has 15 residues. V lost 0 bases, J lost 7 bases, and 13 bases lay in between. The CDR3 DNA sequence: TGTGCCAGCAGTTACTCGGGCAGGGGTGGGCAGCCCCAGCATTTT. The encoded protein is CASSYSGRGGQPQHF.

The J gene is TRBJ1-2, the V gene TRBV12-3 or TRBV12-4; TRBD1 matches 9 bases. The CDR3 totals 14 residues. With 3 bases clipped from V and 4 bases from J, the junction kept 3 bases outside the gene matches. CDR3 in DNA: TGTGCCAGCAGTTTTAGGACAGGGGTCTATGGCTACACCTTC. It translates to CASSFRTGVYGYTF.

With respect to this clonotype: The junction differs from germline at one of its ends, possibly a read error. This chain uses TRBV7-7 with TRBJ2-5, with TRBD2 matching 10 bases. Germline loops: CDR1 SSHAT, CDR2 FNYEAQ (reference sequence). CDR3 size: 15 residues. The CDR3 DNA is TGTGCTAGCAGCCGCGAGCGGGGGGGCGGAGAGACCCAGTACTTC. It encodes CASSRERGGGETQYF.

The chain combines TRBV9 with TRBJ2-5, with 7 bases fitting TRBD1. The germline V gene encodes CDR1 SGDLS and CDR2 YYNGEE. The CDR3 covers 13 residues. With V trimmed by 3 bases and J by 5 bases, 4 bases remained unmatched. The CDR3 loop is CASSGQGSETQYF. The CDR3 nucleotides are TGTGCCAGCAGCGGACAGGGCTCGGAGACCCAGTACTTC.

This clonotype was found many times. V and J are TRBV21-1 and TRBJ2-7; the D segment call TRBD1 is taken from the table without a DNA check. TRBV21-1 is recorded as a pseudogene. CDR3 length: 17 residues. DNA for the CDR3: TGTGCCAGCAGCACACACCCATGGGCGACAGTGGTCAACGAGCAGTACGTC. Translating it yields CASSTHPWATVVNEQYV.

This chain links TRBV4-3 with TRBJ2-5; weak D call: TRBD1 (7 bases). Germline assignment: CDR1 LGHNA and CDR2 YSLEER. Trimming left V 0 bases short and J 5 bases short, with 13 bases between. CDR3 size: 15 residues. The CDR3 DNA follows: TGCGCCAGCAGCCAAGAAGGTCAGGGGGGCGAGACCCAGTACTTC. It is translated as CASSQEGQGGETQYF.

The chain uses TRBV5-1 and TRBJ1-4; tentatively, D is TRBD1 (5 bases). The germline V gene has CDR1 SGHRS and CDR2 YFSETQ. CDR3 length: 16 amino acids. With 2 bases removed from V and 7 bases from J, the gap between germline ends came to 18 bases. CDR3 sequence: CASSFGAFAGVEKLFF. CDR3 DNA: TGCGCCAGCAGCTTCGGAGCATTTGCGGGGGTTGAAAAACTGTTTTTT.

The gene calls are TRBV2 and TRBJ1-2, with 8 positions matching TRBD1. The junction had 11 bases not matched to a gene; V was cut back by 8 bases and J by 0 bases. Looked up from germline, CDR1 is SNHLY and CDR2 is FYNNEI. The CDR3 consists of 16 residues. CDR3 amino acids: CASAEFETGANYGYTF. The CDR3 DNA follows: TGTGCCAGCGCCGAATTTGAGACAGGGGCTAACTATGGCTACACCTTC. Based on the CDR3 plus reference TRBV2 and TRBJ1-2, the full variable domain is EPEVTQTPSHQVTQMGQEVILRCVPISNHLYFYWYRQILGQKVEFLVSFYNNEISEKSEIFDDQFSVERPDGSNFTLKIRSTKLEDSAMYFCASAEFETGANYGYTFGSGTRLTVV.

CDR3 sequence reads: CASSQDLDGGIRPGVYGYTF. For the CDR3, the DNA is TGCGCCAGCAGCCAAGATCTTGACGGGGGAATTCGACCGGGGGTTTATGGCTACACCTTC. The J gene is TRBJ1-2, the V gene TRBV4-1; the D gene is possibly TRBD1 (5 bases). V lost 0 bases and J lost 5, with 28 bases in between. In germline, CDR1 is MGHRA, CDR2 YSYEKL. The CDR3 sequence is 20 residues long.

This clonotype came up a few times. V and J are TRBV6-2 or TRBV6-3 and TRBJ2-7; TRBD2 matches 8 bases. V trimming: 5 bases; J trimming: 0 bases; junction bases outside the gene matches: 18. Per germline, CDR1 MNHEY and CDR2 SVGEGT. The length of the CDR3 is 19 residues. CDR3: CASSLNLRLAMGDSYEQYV. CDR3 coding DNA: TGTGCCAGCAGTCTTAACCTTAGACTAGCGATGGGCGACTCCTACGAGCAGTACGTC.

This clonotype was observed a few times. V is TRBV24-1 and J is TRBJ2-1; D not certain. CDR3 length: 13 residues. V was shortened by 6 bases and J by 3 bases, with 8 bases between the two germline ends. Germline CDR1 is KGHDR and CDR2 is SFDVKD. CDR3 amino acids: CATSSPVYNEQFF. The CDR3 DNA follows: TGTGCCACCAGTTCTCCCGTCTACAATGAGCAGTTCTTC.

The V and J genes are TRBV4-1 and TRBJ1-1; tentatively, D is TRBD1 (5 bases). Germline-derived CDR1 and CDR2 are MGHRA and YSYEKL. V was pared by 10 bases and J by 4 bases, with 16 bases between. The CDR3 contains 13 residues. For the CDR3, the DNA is TGCGCCACCGCCAGGGTCGGAACCACTGAAGCTTTCTTT. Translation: CATARVGTTEAFF.

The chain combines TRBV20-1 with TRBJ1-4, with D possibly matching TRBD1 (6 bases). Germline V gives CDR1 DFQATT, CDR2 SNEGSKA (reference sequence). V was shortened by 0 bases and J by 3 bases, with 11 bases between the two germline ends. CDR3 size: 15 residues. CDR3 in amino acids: CSARDVEGANEKLFF. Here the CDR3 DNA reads TGCAGTGCTAGAGATGTGGAGGGGGCTAATGAAAAACTGTTTTTT.

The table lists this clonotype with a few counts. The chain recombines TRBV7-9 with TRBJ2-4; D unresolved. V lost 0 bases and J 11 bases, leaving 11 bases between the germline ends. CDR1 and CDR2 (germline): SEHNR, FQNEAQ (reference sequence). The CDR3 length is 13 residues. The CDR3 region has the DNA TGTGCCAGCAGCTTAGCGTACCCCAAGGTTCAGTACTTC. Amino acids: CASSLAYPKVQYF.

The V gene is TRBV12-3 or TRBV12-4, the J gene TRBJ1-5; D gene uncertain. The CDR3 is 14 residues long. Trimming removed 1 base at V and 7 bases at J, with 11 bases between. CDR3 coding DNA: TGTGCCAGCAGTTTAGGTCTCGGGGAACAGCCCCAGCATTTT. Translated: CASSLGLGEQPQHF.